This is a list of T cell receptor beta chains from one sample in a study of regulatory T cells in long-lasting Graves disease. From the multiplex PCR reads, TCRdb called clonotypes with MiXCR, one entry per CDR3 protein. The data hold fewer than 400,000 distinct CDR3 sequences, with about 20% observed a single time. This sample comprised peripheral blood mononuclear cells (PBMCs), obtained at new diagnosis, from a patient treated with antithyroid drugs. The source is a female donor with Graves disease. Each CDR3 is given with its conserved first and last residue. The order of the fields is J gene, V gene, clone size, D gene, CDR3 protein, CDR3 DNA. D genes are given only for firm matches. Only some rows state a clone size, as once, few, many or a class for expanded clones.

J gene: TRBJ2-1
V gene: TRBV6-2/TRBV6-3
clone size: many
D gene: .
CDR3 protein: CASSWAGSNEQFF
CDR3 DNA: TGTGCCAGCAGTTGGGCGGGATCCAATGAGCAGTTCTTC

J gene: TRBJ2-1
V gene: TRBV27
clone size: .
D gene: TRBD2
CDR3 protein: CASSLGLAGQYNEQFF
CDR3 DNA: TGTGCCAGCAGTTTAGGGCTAGCGGGCCAGTACAATGAGCAGTTCTTC

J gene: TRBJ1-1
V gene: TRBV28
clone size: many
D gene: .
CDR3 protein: CASSPVNPEAFF
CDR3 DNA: TGTGCCAGCAGCCCGGTGAATCCTGAAGCTTTCTTT

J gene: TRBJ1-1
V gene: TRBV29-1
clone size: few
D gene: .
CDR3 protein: CSGGGNTEAFF
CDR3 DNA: TGCAGCGGGGGGGGAAACACTGAAGCTTTCTTT

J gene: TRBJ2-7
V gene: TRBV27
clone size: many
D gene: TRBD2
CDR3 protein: CASSIGLAGPYEQYF
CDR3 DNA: TGTGCCAGCAGTATAGGACTAGCGGGCCCCTACGAGCAGTACTTC

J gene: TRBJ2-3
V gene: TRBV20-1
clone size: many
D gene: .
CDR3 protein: CSAIQVTDTQYF
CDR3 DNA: TGCAGTGCGATACAGGTCACAGATACGCAGTATTTT

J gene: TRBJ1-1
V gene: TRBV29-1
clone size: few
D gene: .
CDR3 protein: CSGSRDSEAFF
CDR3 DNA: TGCAGCGGCTCCCGGGACTCTGAAGCTTTCTTT

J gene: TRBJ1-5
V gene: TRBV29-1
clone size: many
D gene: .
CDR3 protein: CSVAKGISQPQHF
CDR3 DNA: TGCAGCGTTGCAAAGGGAATTTCTCAGCCCCAGCATTTT

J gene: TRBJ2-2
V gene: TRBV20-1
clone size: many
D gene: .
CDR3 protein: CSAHDYTGELFF
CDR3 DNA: TGCAGTGCCCATGACTACACCGGGGAGCTGTTTTTT

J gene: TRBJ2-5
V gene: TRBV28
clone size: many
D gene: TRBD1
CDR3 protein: CASSEGQGGETQYF
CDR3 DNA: TGTGCCAGCAGCGAGGGACAGGGGGGAGAGACCCAGTACTTC

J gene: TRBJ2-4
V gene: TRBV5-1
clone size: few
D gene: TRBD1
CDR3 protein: CASGPRTGVGNIQYF
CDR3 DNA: TGCGCCAGCGGACCTCGCACAGGGGTAGGGAACATTCAGTACTTC

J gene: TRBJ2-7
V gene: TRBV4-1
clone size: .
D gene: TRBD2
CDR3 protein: CASSIDGGLAAYEQYF
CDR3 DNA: TGCGCCAGCAGCATAGACGGGGGACTAGCGGCCTACGAGCAGTACTTC

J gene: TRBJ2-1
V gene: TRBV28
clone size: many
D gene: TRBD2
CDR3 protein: CASSSGLAGGFSYNEQFF
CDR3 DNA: TGTGCCAGCAGTTCGGGACTAGCGGGGGGGTTCTCCTACAATGAGCAGTTCTTC

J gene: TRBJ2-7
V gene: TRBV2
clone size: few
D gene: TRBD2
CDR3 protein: CASSGGTGAYEQYF
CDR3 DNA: TGTGCCAGCAGCGGGGGGACTGGGGCCTACGAGCAGTACTTC

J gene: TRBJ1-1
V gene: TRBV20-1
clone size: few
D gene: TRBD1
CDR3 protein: CSARVRTGKGLEAFF
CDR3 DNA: TGCAGTGCTAGAGTCAGGACAGGGAAAGGACTTGAAGCTTTCTTT

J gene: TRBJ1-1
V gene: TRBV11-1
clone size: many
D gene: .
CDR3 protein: CASSLEGRATEAFF
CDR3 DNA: TGTGCCAGCAGCTTGGAGGGGAGGGCCACTGAAGCTTTCTTT

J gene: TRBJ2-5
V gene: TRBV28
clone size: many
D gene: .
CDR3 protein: CASKEDLRETQYF
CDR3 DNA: TGTGCCAGCAAAGAGGACCTCCGGGAGACCCAGTACTTC

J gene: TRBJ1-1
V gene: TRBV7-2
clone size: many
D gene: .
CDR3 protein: CASSPVVNTEAFF
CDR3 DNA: TGTGCCAGCAGTCCTGTAGTGAACACTGAAGCTTTCTTT

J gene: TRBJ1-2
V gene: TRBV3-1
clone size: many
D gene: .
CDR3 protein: CASSQQQLYGYTF
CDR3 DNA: TGTGCCAGCAGCCAACAACAGCTCTATGGCTACACCTTC

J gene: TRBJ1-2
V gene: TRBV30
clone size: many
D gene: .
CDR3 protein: CAWSVIGAESYTF
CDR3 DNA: TGTGCCTGGAGTGTAATTGGGGCCGAATCCTACACCTTC

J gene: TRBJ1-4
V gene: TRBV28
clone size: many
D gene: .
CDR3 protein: CACVEGRDEKLFF
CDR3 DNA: TGTGCCTGCGTTGAAGGACGGGATGAAAAACTGTTTTTT

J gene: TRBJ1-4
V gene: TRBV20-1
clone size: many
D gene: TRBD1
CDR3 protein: CSARQDRAYNEKLFF
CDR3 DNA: TGCAGTGCTAGACAAGACAGGGCATATAATGAAAAACTGTTTTTT

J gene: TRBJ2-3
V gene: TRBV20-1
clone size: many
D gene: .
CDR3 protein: CSASDMASTDTQYF
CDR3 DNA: TGCAGTGCGTCAGACATGGCGAGCACAGATACGCAGTATTTT

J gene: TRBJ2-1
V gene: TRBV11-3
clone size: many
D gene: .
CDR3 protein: CATTISRGNEQFF
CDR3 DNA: TGTGCCACCACGATCTCTCGGGGCAATGAGCAGTTCTTC

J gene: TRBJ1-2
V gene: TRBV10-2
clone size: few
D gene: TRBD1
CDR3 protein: CASRGQGYGYTF
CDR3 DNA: TGCGCCAGCAGGGGACAGGGGTACGGCTACACCTTC

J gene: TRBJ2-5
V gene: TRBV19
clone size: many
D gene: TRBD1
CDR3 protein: CASSADGQGHETQYF
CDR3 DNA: TGTGCCAGTAGTGCCGACGGACAGGGGCACGAGACCCAGTACTTC

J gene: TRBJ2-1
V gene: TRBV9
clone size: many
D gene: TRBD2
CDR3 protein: CASSIPGTSGNEQFF
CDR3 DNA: TGTGCCAGCAGCATACCCGGGACTAGCGGGAATGAGCAGTTCTTC

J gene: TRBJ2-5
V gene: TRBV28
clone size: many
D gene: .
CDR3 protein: CASSQGRSETQYF
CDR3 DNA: TGTGCCAGCAGTCAGGGGCGTTCGGAGACCCAGTACTTC

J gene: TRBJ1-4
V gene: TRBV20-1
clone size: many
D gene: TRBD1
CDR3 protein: CSAYPPTGGNEKLFF
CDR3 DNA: TGCAGTGCCTACCCACCGACAGGGGGAAATGAAAAACTGTTTTTT

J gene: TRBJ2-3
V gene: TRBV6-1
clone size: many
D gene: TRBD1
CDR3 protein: CASRIRGLFASPTTDTQYF
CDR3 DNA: TGTGCCAGCAGGATCAGGGGGCTCTTTGCAAGCCCCACCACAGATACGCAGTATTTT

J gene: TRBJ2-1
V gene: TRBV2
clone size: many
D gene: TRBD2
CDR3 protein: CASSVSSGRAIEQFF
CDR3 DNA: TGTGCCAGCAGTGTGTCTAGCGGGAGGGCCATTGAGCAGTTCTTC

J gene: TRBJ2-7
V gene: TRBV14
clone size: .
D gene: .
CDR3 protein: CASSHQGLKQYF
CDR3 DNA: TGTGCCAGCAGCCACCAGGGCCTCAAGCAGTACTTC

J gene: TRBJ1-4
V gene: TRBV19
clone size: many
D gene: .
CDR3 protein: CASNLAGNEKLFF
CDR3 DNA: TGTGCCAGTAACCTGGCGGGTAATGAAAAACTGTTTTTT

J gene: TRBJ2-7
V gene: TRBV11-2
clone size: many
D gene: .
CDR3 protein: CASSPVAIGSYEQYF
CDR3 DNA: TGTGCCAGCAGCCCCGTGGCCATAGGCTCCTACGAGCAGTACTTC

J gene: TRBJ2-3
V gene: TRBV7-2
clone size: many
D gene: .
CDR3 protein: CASSREGQRTDTQYF
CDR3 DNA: TGTGCCAGCAGCCGAGAAGGACAGCGCACAGATACGCAGTATTTT

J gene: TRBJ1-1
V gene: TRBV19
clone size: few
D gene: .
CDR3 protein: CASSIRRSDTEAFF
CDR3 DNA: TGTGCCAGTAGTATACGGCGGAGTGACACTGAAGCTTTCTTT

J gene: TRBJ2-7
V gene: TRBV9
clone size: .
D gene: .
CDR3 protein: CASSVAGASYPYEQYF
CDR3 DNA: TGTGCCAGCAGCGTGGCCGGGGCCTCCTACCCCTACGAGCAGTACTTC